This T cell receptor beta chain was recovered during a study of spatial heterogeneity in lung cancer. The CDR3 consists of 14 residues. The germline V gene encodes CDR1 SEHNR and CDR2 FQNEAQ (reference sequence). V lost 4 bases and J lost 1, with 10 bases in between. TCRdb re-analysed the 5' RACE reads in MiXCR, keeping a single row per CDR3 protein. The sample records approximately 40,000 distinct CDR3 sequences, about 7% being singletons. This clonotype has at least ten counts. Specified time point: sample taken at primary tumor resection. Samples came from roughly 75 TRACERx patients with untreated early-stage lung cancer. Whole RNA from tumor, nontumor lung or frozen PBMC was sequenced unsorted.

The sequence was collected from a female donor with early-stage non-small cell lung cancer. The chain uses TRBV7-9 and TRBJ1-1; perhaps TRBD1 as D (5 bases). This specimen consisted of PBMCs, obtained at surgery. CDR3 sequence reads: CASSSLDTNTEAFF. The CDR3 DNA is TGTGCCAGCAGCTCCCTGGACACGAACACTGAAGCTTTCTTT.